These 30 T cell receptor beta chains were all obtained from the same sample, sequenced in a study of neoadjuvant anti-PD-1 for oral cavity cancer. Some clones are missing from TCRdb's copy, which holds only in-frame ones; the method was immunoSEQ multiplex PCR. Among about 15,000 clones listed, under 40% were seen once. Time point specified: after neoadjuvant nivolumab, at surgical resection. Sequenced material: tumor tissue, taken after nivolumab (anti-PD-1) treatment. These receptors all come from a person aged 40-85 years with oral cavity squamous cell carcinoma.

The chain carries TRBV19 and TRBJ2-1; TRBD2 aligns across 7 bases. V lost 7 bases, J lost 7 bases, and 22 bases stayed unmatched. The CDR3 has 18 amino acids. Per the germline V gene, CDR1 is LNHDA and CDR2 is SQIVND (reference sequence). For the CDR3, the DNA is TGTGCCAGTAAGGGCCAACTCAAGAGCGGGGCCGTCTGGAATGAGCAGTTCTTC. Its translation: CASKGQLKSGAVWNEQFF.

This clone showed up just once. The chain links TRBV7-8 to TRBJ1-4; TRBD1 is a possible D gene (6 bases). With 2 bases removed from V and 8 bases from J, the gap between germline ends came to 12 bases. CDR3 length equals 14 residues. Germline CDR1 SGHVS, CDR2 FQNEAQ. The CDR3 DNA is TGTGCCAGCAGCTTAACAGGGCGAGGAGAAAAACTGTTTTTT. This encodes CASSLTGRGEKLFF.

This clone was counted only a few times. The chain carries TRBV5-6 and TRBJ1-1; tentative D call: TRBD1 (5 bases). With 3 bases removed from V and 0 bases from J, the gap between germline ends came to 12 bases. The CDR3 consists of 15 residues. Germline V gene data show CDR1 as SGHDT and CDR2 as YYEEEE. The CDR3: CASSSRVELNTEAFF. DNA for the CDR3: TGTGCCAGCAGCTCCAGGGTGGAGTTGAACACTGAAGCTTTCTTT. The variable domain in full, completed from reference TRBV5-6 and TRBJ1-1, reads DAGVTQSPTHLIKTRGQQVTLRCSPKSGHDTVSWYQQALGQGPQFIFQYYEEEERQRGNFPDRFSGHQFPNYSSELNVNALLLGDSALYLCASSSRVELNTEAFFGQGTRLTVV.

This clone has only a few counts. This rearrangement joins TRBV6-1 to TRBJ2-5, with 11 bases lining up with TRBD1. The CDR3 runs to 13 residues. Germline assignment: CDR1 MNHNS and CDR2 SASEGT. J gave up 7 bases and V 11 bases, and 9 bases lay outside the gene matches. The DNA for the CDR3 is TGTGCCGGGGGACAGGGGGAGTTTGTGACCCAGTACTTC. Translated, it gives CAGGQGEFVTQYF.

V and J are TRBV4-3 and TRBJ1-2; 9 positions match TRBD1. The CDR3 is made up of 15 amino acids. CDR1 is LGHNA and CDR2 is YSLEER in the germline V gene. V was pared by 0 bases and J by 12 bases, with 11 bases of the junction left unmatched. The CDR3 reads CASSQERDRGNLDTF. The DNA of the CDR3 is TGCGCCAGCAGCCAAGAAAGAGACAGGGGGAACCTTGACACCTTC.

V is TRBV28 and J is TRBJ2-5; 8 positions match TRBD1. CDR1 and CDR2 (germline): MDHEN, SYDVKM. This CDR3 has 14 amino acids. V lost 1 base and J lost 6; bases outside the gene matches: 4. CDR3 DNA sequence: TGTGCCAGCAGTTTATACCAGGGGGCGAAGACCCAGTACTTC. Encoded protein: CASSLYQGAKTQYF. The variable domain in full, completed from reference TRBV28 and TRBJ2-5, reads DVKVTQSSRYLVKRTGEKVFLECVQDMDHENMFWYRQDPGLGLRLIYFSYDVKMKEKGDIPEGYSVSREKKERFSLILESASTNQTSMYLCASSLYQGAKTQYFGPGTRLLVL.

The CDR3: CASSLVAAKSQETQYF. CDR3 DNA sequence: TGCGCCAGCAGCTTGGTGGCAGCAAAGTCCCAAGAGACCCAGTACTTC. The rearrangement links TRBV5-1 to TRBJ2-5; no reliable D call. Germline V gene lookup returns CDR1 SGHRS and CDR2 YFSETQ. CDR3 length equals 16 residues. The ends were cut back, 0 bases at V and 1 base at J, with 13 bases in the middle.

This clone was seen a handful of times. The chain combines TRBV5-1 with TRBJ1-2, with TRBD1 as a possible D gene (5 bases). The CDR3 is 14 residues long. V lost 3 bases and J 2 bases, leaving 11 bases between the germline ends. The germline V gene has CDR1 SGHRS and CDR2 YFSETQ. The CDR3, as DNA: TGCGCCAGCAGCTGGGGCCCTGGGAACTATGGCTACACCTTC. Protein sequence: CASSWGPGNYGYTF.

This clone was picked up a small number of times. The chain carries TRBV6-1 and TRBJ1-1, with D possibly being TRBD1 (5 bases). Germline CDR1 reads MNHNS; CDR2 reads SASEGT. The ends were cut back, 6 bases at V and 0 bases at J, with 14 bases in the middle. The CDR3 extends over 15 amino acids. The CDR3 reads CASRKEGQMNTEAFF. Written as DNA, the CDR3 is TGTGCCAGCAGAAAAGAAGGACAAATGAACACTGAAGCTTTCTTT.

A few counts support this clone. The CDR3 here is CASSPKGSPGYTF. As DNA, the CDR3 is TGTGCCAGCTCACCGAAGGGGTCGCCTGGCTACACCTTC. The genes are TRBV18 and TRBJ1-2; possibly TRBD1 for D (5 bases). The CDR3 has 13 residues. Per germline, CDR1 KGHSH and CDR2 LQKENI. V dropped 3 bases and J dropped 7 bases, with 12 bases sitting between them.

This clone has a handful of counts. This chain joins TRBV30 and TRBJ1-1, with D possibly matching TRBD1 (5 bases). The CDR3 length is 13 residues. Germline lookup yields CDR1 GTSNPN and CDR2 SVGIG (reference sequence). V lost 1 base and J 3 bases, leaving 9 bases between the germline ends. CDR3 sequence: CAWSDGGDTEAFF. In nucleotides, the CDR3 is TGTGCCTGGAGTGACGGGGGGGACACTGAAGCTTTCTTT.

This clone was picked up a small number of times. The V and J genes are TRBV29-1 and TRBJ2-2, with 8 bases matching TRBD2. The germline gives CDR1 SQVTM, CDR2 ANQGSEA. The J segment lost 2 bases and the V segment lost 5 bases, leaving 4 bases of the junction unmatched. The CDR3 has 14 amino acids. The CDR3 nucleotides are TGCAGCGTTCAAGCGGGGGCCAACACCGGGGAGCTGTTTTTT. It translates to CSVQAGANTGELFF.

V is TRBV6-5 and J is TRBJ1-4; TRBD1 is a possible D gene (5 bases). The CDR3 covers 13 residues. The germline V gene encodes CDR1 MNHEY and CDR2 SVGAGI. Trimming pared 4 bases from V and 5 bases from J, leaving 8 bases between. DNA for the CDR3: TGTGCCAGCAGTTTCGGGGGAAATGAAAAACTGTTTTTT. Its protein is CASSFGGNEKLFF.

This rearrangement joins TRBV29-1 to TRBJ2-3, with 7 bases fitting TRBD2. CDR1 is SQVTM and CDR2 is ANQGSEA in the germline V gene. CDR3 length: 10 residues. J gave up 11 bases and V 7 bases, and 6 bases lay outside the gene matches. The CDR3 nucleotides are TGCAGCGCTGGACTAGAATGGCAGTATTTT. This translates into CSAGLEWQYF.

The DNA of the CDR3 is TGTGCCAGCAGCTTATTGGGACAGGCTGGCAATGAGCAGTTCTTC. It translates to CASSLLGQAGNEQFF. The V call is TRBV7-2, the J call TRBJ2-1; 8 bases match TRBD1. With 2 bases clipped from V and 6 bases from J, the junction kept 6 bases outside the gene matches. Germline CDR1 and CDR2: SGHTA and FQGNSA. This CDR3 region has 15 residues.

V usage is TRBV9 and J usage is TRBJ2-7; D is perhaps TRBD1 or TRBD2 (5 bases each). The CDR3 has 14 residues. The ends were cut back, 3 bases at V and 2 bases at J, with 12 bases in the middle. Germline V CDR1 and CDR2: SGDLS, YYNGEE. The CDR3 region is CASSAGTETYEQYF. The CDR3 DNA follows: TGTGCCAGCAGCGCAGGGACCGAAACCTACGAGCAGTACTTC.

This sequence joins TRBV19 and TRBJ2-7; D gene ambiguous. This CDR3 comprises 15 residues. V shed 3 bases and J shed 3 bases, with 15 bases lying between them. Per germline, CDR1 LNHDA and CDR2 SQIVND (reference sequence). This chain's CDR3 is CASSMGDSRVYEQYF. As DNA, the CDR3 is TGTGCCAGTAGTATGGGTGACTCCCGGGTCTACGAGCAGTACTTC.

This clone is medium-sized within its sample. This rearrangement joins TRBV30 to TRBJ1-6, with 12 bases that match TRBD1. V was pared by 3 bases and J by 9 bases, with 6 bases of the junction left unmatched. Germline CDR1 and CDR2: GTSNPN and SVGIG (reference sequence). The CDR3 totals 15 residues. CDR3 region: CAWRGDRGLSSPLHF. In DNA, the CDR3 is TGTGCCTGGAGGGGGGACAGGGGGCTCAGTTCACCCCTCCACTTT.

The J gene is TRBJ2-5, the V gene TRBV7-2, with 8 positions matching TRBD2. Germline lookup yields CDR1 SGHTA and CDR2 FQGNSA. The CDR3 has 15 residues. V was pared by 3 bases and J by 2 bases, with 5 bases of the junction left unmatched. Here the CDR3 DNA reads TGTGCCAGCAGCTTGGATTCTAGCGGGCAAGAGACCCAGTACTTC. Translating it yields CASSLDSSGQETQYF. The full variable domain, completed using reference TRBV7-2 and TRBJ2-5, is GAGVSQSPSNKVTEKGKDVELRCDPISGHTALYWYRQSLGQGLEFLIYFQGNSAPDKSGLPSDRFSAERTGGSVSTLTIQRTQQEDSAVYLCASSLDSSGQETQYFGPGTRLLVL.

The genes are TRBV5-4 and TRBJ2-5; tentatively, D is TRBD1 or TRBD2 (5 bases each). V was shortened by 2 bases and J by 6 bases, with 17 bases between the two germline ends. The germline V gene encodes CDR1 SGHNT and CDR2 YYREEE (reference sequence). The CDR3 loop spans 15 amino acids. CDR3 protein: CASSFWGISGQTQYF. CDR3 bases: TGTGCCAGCAGCTTTTGGGGGATATCGGGCCAGACCCAGTACTTC.

The rearrangement joins TRBV5-1 to TRBJ2-3; either TRBD1 or TRBD2 may fit D (5 bases each). Germline V gene lookup returns CDR1 SGHRS and CDR2 YFSETQ. The V and J ends lost 1 base and 1 base respectively, with 10 bases between them. The CDR3 is 15 amino acids. The CDR3 reads CASSLNPGRTDTQYF. The CDR3 nucleotides are TGCGCCAGCAGCTTGAATCCGGGGCGCACAGATACGCAGTATTTT.

The sample holds a few counts of this clone. V and J are TRBV6-1 and TRBJ1-2, with a possible D match to TRBD1 (5 bases). CDR1 MNHNS and CDR2 SASEGT come from the germline V gene. Trimming removed 6 bases at V and 6 bases at J, with 20 bases between. This CDR3 contains 15 residues. The CDR3 protein is CASSAAGFLGDGYTF. In nucleotides, the CDR3 is TGTGCCAGCAGCGCAGCGGGGTTCCTGGGGGATGGCTACACCTTC.

This clone is categorized as medium-sized. The chain carries TRBV28 and TRBJ1-2; 8 bases agree with TRBD1. The germline V gene has CDR1 MDHEN and CDR2 SYDVKM. Losses at the gene ends were 5 bases for V and 4 bases for J; bases not matched to a gene: 12. This CDR3 has 16 residues. This CDR3 is CASSRPGQGLRYGYTF. CDR3 bases: TGTGCCAGCAGTCGACCCGGACAGGGCCTACGCTATGGCTACACCTTC.

For this clone: This is likely an artifact of a read error, given a far larger clone one base away. This sequence joins TRBV5-1 and TRBJ1-2, with D possibly being TRBD1 (5 bases). The germline gives CDR1 SGHRS, CDR2 YFSETQ. Trimming took off 1 base at V and 4 bases at J, with 11 bases between the two ends. The CDR3 length is 14 residues. CDR3 sequence reads: CASSLRQGVYGYTF. The CDR3 DNA is TGCGCCAGCAGCTTGAGGCAGGGAGTCTATGGCTACACCTTC.

The rearrangement uses TRBV18 and TRBJ2-1, with D maybe TRBD1 (5 bases). The CDR3 covers 11 residues. Trimming shortened V by 6 bases and J by 10 bases, and 10 bases separated the two germline ends. From germline, CDR1 is KGHSH and CDR2 LQKENI. The CDR3 DNA sequence: TGTGCCAGCTCCCCTGACAGAGAGCAGTTCTTC. As protein: CASSPDREQFF.

The V gene is TRBV6-5, the J gene TRBJ1-2, with D possibly matching TRBD1 (5 bases). The CDR3 contains 14 residues. Germline-derived CDR1 and CDR2 are MNHEY and SVGAGI. V lost 5 bases and J 7 bases, leaving 17 bases between the germline ends. CDR3 protein: CASSSRDLGFGYTF. CDR3 coding DNA: TGTGCCAGCAGTAGCCGGGACTTAGGGTTTGGCTACACCTTC.

The chain couples TRBV7-2 to TRBJ2-2; no reliable D call. The CDR3 has 13 residues. Germline V gene lookup returns CDR1 SGHTA and CDR2 FQGNSA. V lost 5 bases to trimming and J lost 6 bases, with 10 bases between them. CDR3 DNA sequence: TGTGCCAGCAGCCAAGAAGGTCCCGGGGAGCTGTTTTTT. The encoded protein is CASSQEGPGELFF. The full variable domain, completed using reference TRBV7-2 and TRBJ2-2, is GAGVSQSPSNKVTEKGKDVELRCDPISGHTALYWYRQSLGQGLEFLIYFQGNSAPDKSGLPSDRFSAERTGGSVSTLTIQRTQQEDSAVYLCASSQEGPGELFFGEGSRLTVL.

This clone is medium-sized (0.01 to 0.1%). The chain joins TRBV7-2 to TRBJ1-2; D is unclear. The CDR3 extends over 13 amino acids. Germline CDR1 is SGHTA and CDR2 is FQGNSA. V was cut by 2 bases and J by 6 bases, with 10 bases left in between. The CDR3 region is CASSLLSRDGYTF. CDR3 in DNA: TGTGCCAGCAGCTTACTCTCACGAGATGGCTACACCTTC.

This clone has just one count. V gene TRBV4-3 combines with J gene TRBJ1-4, with a possible D match to TRBD1 (5 bases). Germline loops: CDR1 LGHNA, CDR2 YSLEER. CDR3 length: 12 amino acids. V dropped 5 bases and J dropped 7 bases, with 8 bases sitting between them. CDR3 bases: TGCGCCAGCAGCTGGGGCCGTGAAAAACTGTTTTTT. Residues: CASSWGREKLFF.

This clone was seen only a few times. V and J are TRBV18 and TRBJ1-6; no definite D call. Germline CDR1 reads KGHSH; CDR2 reads LQKENI. The CDR3 length is 12 residues. With 0 bases removed from V and 6 bases from J, the gap between germline ends came to 0 bases. The CDR3 nucleotides read TGTGCCAGCTCACCACCTAATTCACCCCTCCACTTT. It is translated as CASSPPNSPLHF.